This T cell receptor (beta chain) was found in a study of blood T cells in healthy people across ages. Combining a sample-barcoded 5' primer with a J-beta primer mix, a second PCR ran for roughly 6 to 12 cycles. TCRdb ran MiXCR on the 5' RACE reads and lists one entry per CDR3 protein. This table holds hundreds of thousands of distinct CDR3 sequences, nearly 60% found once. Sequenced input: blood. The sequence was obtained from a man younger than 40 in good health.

In DNA form, the CDR3 reads TGTGCCAGCAGCAAAAGAGATGGGACGCTCCAAGAGACCCAGTACTTC. Its protein is CASSKRDGTLQETQYF. The rearrangement links TRBV21-1 to TRBJ2-5; the table gives TRBD1 as D, unverified against the DNA. TRBV21-1 is noted as a pseudogene. This CDR3 region has 16 residues.